What follows are 31 T cell receptor beta chains derived from one specimen sequenced in a study of OX40 agonist ivuxolimab in advanced cancers. Some clones are missing from TCRdb's copy, which holds only in-frame ones; the method was immunoSEQ multiplex PCR. The sample has roughly 100,000 clones; approximately 85% are singletons. Here the sequenced sample was CD4+ or CD8+ T cells sorted from blood, taken in a trial of the OX40 agonist ivuxolimab. The receptors stem from an adult with an advanced solid tumor such as melanoma, head and neck, liver or kidney cancer.

This clone was seen once. The chain joins TRBV27 to TRBJ2-7; 8 nucleotides match TRBD2. CDR1 MNHEY and CDR2 SMNVEV come from the germline V gene (reference sequence). The CDR3 length is 16 residues. V shed 4 bases and J 3 bases; nucleotides not matched to a gene: 11. CDR3 DNA: TGTGCCAGCAGTTCCCGGGGGAGCGGGGGAATCTACGAGCAGTACTTC. Translated, it gives CASSSRGSGGIYEQYF.

This clone occurred a few times. The rearrangement joins TRBV5-1 to TRBJ1-1, with a possible D match to TRBD1 (6 bases). This CDR3 has 14 residues. With 7 bases removed from V and 0 bases from J, the gap between germline ends came to 13 bases. Germline V gives CDR1 SGHRS, CDR2 YFSETQ. CDR3 nucleotides: TGCGCCAGCCGAGCAGGGACAATGAACACTGAAGCTTTCTTT. This gives the protein CASRAGTMNTEAFF. Using reference TRBV5-1 and TRBJ1-1 for the parts outside the CDR3, the full variable domain is KAGVTQTPRYLIKTRGQQVTLSCSPISGHRSVSWYQQTPGQGLQFLFEYFSETQRNKGNFPGRFSGRQFSNSRSEMNVSTLELGDSALYLCASRAGTMNTEAFFGQGTRLTVV.

The chain couples TRBV5-1 to TRBJ1-1; unclear D gene. The CDR3 is made up of 15 amino acids. Trimming removed 5 bases from V and 1 base from J, with 15 bases in between. The germline V gene encodes CDR1 SGHRS and CDR2 YFSETQ. Written as DNA, the CDR3 is TGCGCCAGCAGAGATGGGCCCGAAGGGAACACTGAAGCTTTCTTT. This translates into CASRDGPEGNTEAFF.

This chain joins TRBV7-2 and TRBJ2-7, with TRBD2 as a possible D gene (5 bases). CDR1 SGHTA and CDR2 FQGNSA come from the germline V gene. V lost 2 bases, J lost 4 bases, and 9 bases lay in between. This CDR3 has 13 residues. In DNA form, the CDR3 reads TGTGCCAGCAGCTTATCTAGCAGATACGAGCAGTACTTC. It yields the protein CASSLSSRYEQYF.

The V call is TRBV30, the J call TRBJ1-1; TRBD1 might be the D (5 bases). This CDR3 comprises 15 residues. V dropped 3 bases and J dropped 3 bases, with 17 bases sitting between them. Germline CDR1 reads GTSNPN; CDR2 reads SVGIG (reference sequence). CDR3 DNA: TGTGCCTGGAGGGCGCGCAGGGCTGGTTACACTGAAGCTTTCTTT. As protein: CAWRARRAGYTEAFF.

The V call is TRBV6-5, the J call TRBJ2-1; a possible D gene is TRBD1 (6 bases). With 6 bases removed from V and 0 bases from J, the gap between germline ends came to 12 bases. The germline gives CDR1 MNHEY, CDR2 SVGAGI. CDR3 length: 15 amino acids. The CDR3 region is CASRGTRSSYNEQFF. The DNA of the CDR3 is TGTGCCAGCAGGGGGACACGGAGCTCCTACAATGAGCAGTTCTTC.

Written as DNA, the CDR3 is TGTGCCAGCAGCTTCGTTGGCGAGACCCAGTACTTC. This gives the protein CASSFVGETQYF. This chain links TRBV7-2 with TRBJ2-5; D gene uncertain. The CDR3 loop spans 12 amino acids. Trimming took off 3 bases at V and 5 bases at J, with 7 bases between the two ends. The germline CDR1 and CDR2 sequences are SGHTA and FQGNSA.

V is TRBV5-6 and J is TRBJ2-7, with 7 bases aligning to TRBD1. The CDR3 has 15 residues. Germline CDR1 SGHDT, CDR2 YYEEEE. V was clipped by 4 bases and J by 5 bases; unmatched bases: 12. CDR3 in amino acids: CASSNTGALVDEQYF. Here the CDR3 DNA reads TGTGCCAGCAGCAATACAGGGGCCCTGGTGGACGAGCAGTACTTC.

The rearrangement uses TRBV6-1 and TRBJ2-5; D gene uncertain. V gave up 7 bases and J gave up 4 bases, with 13 bases separating them. Germline V CDR1 and CDR2: MNHNS, SASEGT. This CDR3 spans 13 amino acids. The DNA for the CDR3 is TGTGCCAGCATTGTCCCCTGGGGAGAGACCCAGTACTTC. Its protein product is CASIVPWGETQYF.

This clone occurred once. This chain uses TRBV19 with TRBJ2-2; 10 bases are a match to TRBD1. V was clipped by 11 bases and J by 4 bases; unmatched bases: 7. The germline CDR1 and CDR2 sequences are LNHDA and SQIVND (reference sequence). CDR3 length equals 14 residues. The CDR3, as DNA: TGTGCCGGAGGCCGGACAGGGGGCACCGGGGAGCTGTTTTTT. This gives the protein CAGGRTGGTGELFF.

This clone was seen only a few times. This rearrangement joins TRBV6-1 to TRBJ1-2; 7 positions agree with TRBD1. CDR3 length equals 15 residues. Germline trimming cut 0 bases from V and 3 bases from J; bases unmatched to any gene: 4. Germline CDR1 reads MNHNS; CDR2 reads SASEGT. CDR3 sequence: CASSEALQGDYGYTF. CDR3 coding DNA: TGTGCCAGCAGTGAAGCGCTTCAGGGGGACTATGGCTACACCTTC.

The chain recombines TRBV27 with TRBJ2-5; D is undetermined. The tail of the sequence fits TRBJ2-7 better, so the J call may be wrong. The CDR3 spans 12 residues. In germline, CDR1 is MNHEY, CDR2 SMNVEV (reference sequence). DNA for the CDR3: TGTGCCAGCAGTTTATCGAGGTACGAGCAGTACTTC. This translates into CASSLSRYEQYF.

In its sample, this clone was seen once. This sequence joins TRBV19 and TRBJ2-1; D could derive from TRBD1 or TRBD2 (5 bases each). Germline V gives CDR1 LNHDA, CDR2 SQIVND (reference sequence). The CDR3 is 13 amino acids. V lost 6 bases and J lost 6, with 12 bases in between. CDR3 amino acids: CASRRGVGNEQFF. CDR3 DNA sequence: TGTGCCAGTAGACGAGGGGTTGGCAATGAGCAGTTCTTC.

This chain connects TRBV11-3 to TRBJ2-5; unclear D gene. The CDR3 covers 15 residues. Germline CDR1 and CDR2: SGHNT and YENEEA. Trimming stripped 5 bases from V and 5 bases from J, with 18 bases between. The CDR3 loop is CASSRPGLESETQYF. CDR3 DNA sequence: TGTGCCAGCAGCAGACCGGGCCTGGAGTCGGAGACCCAGTACTTC. Supplemented by reference TRBV11-3 and TRBJ2-5, the full variable domain reads EAGVVQSPRYKIIEKKQPVAFWCNPISGHNTLYWYLQNLGQGPELLIRYENEEAVDDSQLPKDRFSAERLKGVDSTLKIQPAELGDSAVYLCASSRPGLESETQYFGPGTRLLVL.

V gene TRBV14 combines with J gene TRBJ1-6; the D gene is possibly TRBD1 (5 bases). The CDR3 is 16 amino acids. Trimming removed 0 bases from V and 6 bases from J, with 12 bases in between. Germline lookup yields CDR1 SGHDN and CDR2 FVKESK. CDR3 protein: CASSQDGGGGNSPLHF. The CDR3 DNA reads as TGTGCCAGCAGCCAAGACGGGGGAGGCGGTAATTCACCCCTCCACTTT.

This clone has just one count. The gene calls are TRBV28 and TRBJ2-2; D possibly corresponds to TRBD2 (6 bases). V dropped 4 bases and J dropped 2 bases, with 11 bases sitting between them. Germline assignment: CDR1 MDHEN and CDR2 SYDVKM. The CDR3 totals 15 residues. The CDR3 loop reads CASSWSGVNTGELFF. The DNA of the CDR3 is TGTGCCAGCAGTTGGTCGGGGGTCAACACCGGGGAGCTGTTTTTT.

J is TRBJ2-2 and V is TRBV9; D gene ambiguous. The CDR3 extends over 16 amino acids. Germline CDR1 is SGDLS and CDR2 is YYNGEE. Deletions cut 4 bases from V and 0 bases from J, with 13 bases between. CDR3 amino acids: CASSRAVVSNTGELFF. The DNA for the CDR3 is TGTGCCAGCAGCCGGGCTGTTGTGTCGAACACCGGGGAGCTGTTTTTT.

The sample holds a few counts of this clone. The CDR3 sequence: CASSPGTDYGYTF. The CDR3 nucleotides read TGTGCCAGCAGCCCGGGGACAGACTATGGCTACACCTTC. The genes are TRBV7-9 and TRBJ1-2; 7 nucleotides agree with TRBD1. Per the germline V gene, CDR1 is SEHNR and CDR2 is FQNEAQ (reference sequence). V gave up 5 bases and J gave up 3 bases; unmatched junction bases: 3. The CDR3 length is 13 residues.

The chain carries TRBV2 and TRBJ1-4; 8 nucleotides align to TRBD1. Germline V gene lookup returns CDR1 SNHLY and CDR2 FYNNEI. This CDR3 region has 13 residues. V shed 6 bases and J 6 bases; nucleotides not matched to a gene: 3. As DNA, the CDR3 is TGTGCCAGCAGCACGGACAGGGATGAAAAACTGTTTTTT. It translates to CASSTDRDEKLFF.

V usage is TRBV4-3 and J usage is TRBJ2-3; D is undetermined. This CDR3 spans 14 amino acids. V lost 3 bases and J lost 1, with 8 bases in between. Germline V gives CDR1 LGHNA, CDR2 YSLEER. CDR3 nucleotides: TGCGCCAGCAGCCAGATCGACGGCACAGATACGCAGTATTTT. Amino acids: CASSQIDGTDTQYF.

This sequence joins TRBV6-5 and TRBJ1-2, with 9 bases aligning to TRBD1. After removal of 4 bases from V and 7 bases from J, the junction contained 4 bases not matched to a gene. The CDR3 covers 13 residues. Germline V gene sequence: CDR1 MNHEY, CDR2 SVGAGI. CDR3 residues: CASSWGQGFGYTF. Here the CDR3 DNA reads TGTGCCAGCAGTTGGGGACAGGGTTTTGGCTACACCTTC.

The chain combines TRBV7-9 with TRBJ2-1, with no clear D. This CDR3 is built from 13 residues. Germline lookup yields CDR1 SEHNR and CDR2 FQNEAQ (reference sequence). Trimming removed 4 bases from V and 8 bases from J, with 12 bases in between. CDR3 DNA sequence: TGTGCCAGCAGCTCCACGTTTGACGATGAGCAGTTCTTC. Its translation is CASSSTFDDEQFF.

This chain connects TRBV7-6 to TRBJ1-1; D possibly corresponds to TRBD1 (5 bases). CDR3 size: 13 residues. V was trimmed by 5 bases and J by 3 bases, leaving 10 bases between them. CDR1 SGHVS and CDR2 FNYEAQ come from the germline V gene. The CDR3 is CASSPGGHTEAFF. The DNA of the CDR3 is TGTGCCAGCAGCCCCGGGGGTCACACTGAAGCTTTCTTT.

The chain links TRBV7-4 to TRBJ2-5, with D tentatively TRBD2 (6 bases). V gave up 6 bases and J gave up 4 bases, with 12 bases separating them. The germline V gene encodes CDR1 SGHVT and CDR2 SQSDAQ. This CDR3 region has 13 residues. The CDR3 spells CASSPAGGETQYF. In DNA, the CDR3 is TGTGCCAGCAGTCCCGCCGGGGGAGAGACCCAGTACTTC.

This chain links TRBV19 with TRBJ2-5; perhaps TRBD2 as D (5 bases). This CDR3 has 14 residues. In germline, CDR1 is LNHDA, CDR2 SQIVND (reference sequence). The V and J ends lost 1 base and 10 bases respectively, with 16 bases between them. CDR3 bases: TGTGCCAGTAGTATAGTGGGCTACGAGACTAACCAGTACTTC. It encodes CASSIVGYETNQYF.

This clone was seen a single time. The chain is built from TRBV5-6 and TRBJ1-2, with D possibly TRBD1 on 6 matching bases. Trimming stripped 4 bases from V and 8 bases from J, with 15 bases between. This CDR3 contains 13 residues. CDR1 SGHDT and CDR2 YYEEEE come from the germline V gene. CDR3 sequence: CASSLGQSGGYTF. The CDR3 DNA reads as TGTGCCAGCAGCCTCGGACAGAGTGGCGGCTACACCTTC.

The chain carries TRBV15 and TRBJ1-3; D is ambiguous. CDR1 is LNHNV, CDR2 YYDKDF, per germline (reference sequence). V lost 3 bases and J 0 bases, leaving 12 bases between the germline ends. The CDR3 spans 16 residues. The chain's CDR3 is CATSSPHGFSGNTIYF. The DNA for the CDR3 is TGTGCCACCAGCAGCCCTCACGGATTCTCTGGAAACACCATATATTTT. Variable domain in full (rest from reference TRBV15 and TRBJ1-3): DAMVIQNPRYQVTQFGKPVTLSCSQTLNHNVMYWYQQKSSQAPKLLFHYYDKDFNNEADTPDNFQSRRPNTSFCFLDIRSPGLGDTAMYLCATSSPHGFSGNTIYFGEGSWLTVV.

The chain employs TRBV19 and TRBJ1-4; unclear D gene. V shed 6 bases and J shed 8 bases, with 19 bases lying between them. This CDR3 spans 15 amino acids. Per the germline V gene, CDR1 is LNHDA and CDR2 is SQIVND (reference sequence). The CDR3 loop is CASSEGGVMGEKLFF. In DNA form, the CDR3 reads TGTGCCAGTAGCGAAGGTGGGGTGATGGGGGAAAAACTGTTTTTT.

The chain uses TRBV7-9 and TRBJ2-1, with D hard to call. The CDR3 totals 13 residues. Germline CDR1 and CDR2: SEHNR and FQNEAQ (reference sequence). V gave up 1 base and J gave up 8 bases, with 9 bases separating them. The CDR3 nucleotides read TGTGCCAGCAGCTTAGAATCTGGGGATGAGCAGTTCTTC. Translating gives CASSLESGDEQFF.

The chain uses TRBV5-6 and TRBJ2-3; a possible D gene is TRBD1 (6 bases). V was cut by 7 bases and J by 3 bases, with 18 bases left in between. Germline-derived CDR1 and CDR2 are SGHDT and YYEEEE. This CDR3 is 15 amino acids long. In nucleotides, the CDR3 is TGTGCCAGCTACTTTAGGGGGATAGTAACAGATACGCAGTATTTT. Amino acids: CASYFRGIVTDTQYF.

The J gene is TRBJ2-7, the V gene TRBV2; 11 bases are a match to TRBD1. Germline CDR1 SNHLY, CDR2 FYNNEI. The V gene end was trimmed by 8 bases and the J gene end by 2 bases; junction bases not matched to a gene: 5. The CDR3 extends over 14 amino acids. CDR3: CASEGQGDPYEQYF. In DNA, the CDR3 is TGTGCCAGCGAGGGACAGGGGGACCCCTACGAGCAGTACTTC.